Reported below is one T cell receptor (beta chain). This sample is drawn from a study of T-cell reconstitution after alpha-beta-depleted transplantation in children. J was trimmed by 2 bases and V by 1 base; bases with no gene match: 8. The germline CDR1 and CDR2 sequences are MDHEN and SYDVKM. The CDR3 consists of 17 residues. The authors prepared the TCRbeta library with unique molecular identifiers. Each CDR3 protein is one row after TCRdb ran MiXCR on the PCR reads. The data show about 980,000 distinct CDR3 sequences, with under 30% seen just once and 25% to 35% held by the top ten. The chain employs TRBV28 and TRBJ2-3; TRBD1 matches at 8 bases. This receptor was taken from a boy under three years old who had a stem cell transplant for SCID, so the T cells may come from the graft donor. The sample in question was PBMCs, mostly from graft donor cells, obtained 360 days after TCRalphabeta/CD19-depleted stem cell transplant. CDR3 nucleotide sequence: TGTGCCAGCAGTTTATCTTGGACGACAGGGGACACAGATACGCAGTATTTT. Residues: CASSLSWTTGDTDTQYF.